A single sample is the source of the 15 T cell receptor beta chains below, sequenced in a study of blood T cell repertoires in COVID-19. Measured with immunoSEQ multiplex PCR; TCRdb has only the in-frame clones, and not every one. The sample holds fewer than 350,000 clones, nearly 90% seen once. The sequenced sample consisted of PBMCs or T cells enriched from blood (not recorded which). These receptors were collected from a woman under 40 who had recovered from COVID-19.

This chain joins TRBV2 and TRBJ2-7, with no clear D. The CDR3 totals 13 residues. Germline values: CDR1 SNHLY, CDR2 FYNNEI. V shed 6 bases and J shed 0 bases, with 9 bases lying between them. This CDR3 is CASRVGPSYEQYF. The CDR3 coding sequence is TGTGCCAGCAGGGTCGGTCCCTCCTACGAGCAGTACTTC.

This clone was detected only a few times. The CDR3 bases are TGTGCCAGCAGTCGCCCCACAGGAAAGTCTGCAACTAATGAAAAACTGTTTTTT. This sequence encodes CASSRPTGKSATNEKLFF. V usage is TRBV11-2 and J usage is TRBJ1-4, with a possible D match to TRBD1 (5 bases). CDR1 and CDR2 (germline): SGHAT, FQNNGV. The CDR3 sequence is 18 residues long. Trimming pared 6 bases from V and 0 bases from J, leaving 20 bases between.

The sample holds one count of this clone. V and J are TRBV19 and TRBJ1-4; TRBD1 matches at 12 bases. Per the germline V gene, CDR1 is LNHDA and CDR2 is SQIVND (reference sequence). Trimming removed 3 bases from V and 17 bases from J; junction bases left unmatched: 7. The CDR3 extends over 13 amino acids. Written as DNA, the CDR3 is TGTGCCAGTAGTATTGGGGGACAGGGGGCTCCCTTTTTT. Translated, it gives CASSIGGQGAPFF.

V is TRBV11-2 and J is TRBJ2-1, with 10 bases fitting TRBD2. Looked up from germline, CDR1 is SGHAT and CDR2 is FQNNGV. CDR3 length equals 15 residues. Trimming removed 3 bases from V and 7 bases from J; junction bases left unmatched: 6. The CDR3 protein is CASSFGLAASNEQFF. DNA for the CDR3: TGTGCCAGCAGCTTCGGACTAGCGGCGTCGAATGAGCAGTTCTTC.

The rearrangement uses TRBV7-8 and TRBJ2-3; no firm D call. Between the trimmed V and J ends, which lost 5 bases and 4 bases, there was a span of 19 bases. CDR3 length: 16 residues. Germline V lookup: CDR1 SGHVS, CDR2 FQNEAQ. CDR3 protein: CASSSRRAPSPDTQYF. CDR3 sequence (DNA): TGTGCCAGCAGCAGCCGGAGAGCGCCCTCTCCAGATACGCAGTATTTT.

The chain is built from TRBV6-5 and TRBJ2-2; maybe TRBD2 (5 bases). The CDR3 loop spans 14 amino acids. Germline CDR1 MNHEY, CDR2 SVGAGI. V shed 6 bases and J shed 2 bases, with 10 bases lying between them. The CDR3 DNA is TGTGCCAGCAGCCTGACTATCAACACCGGGGAGCTGTTTTTT. This encodes CASSLTINTGELFF.

The gene calls are TRBV7-9 and TRBJ2-3, with D uncertain. The CDR3 covers 15 residues. Germline V gives CDR1 SEHNR, CDR2 FQNEAQ (reference sequence). Trimming pared 3 bases from V and 5 bases from J, leaving 15 bases between. CDR3 region: CASSFLETSEDTQYF. As DNA, the CDR3 is TGTGCCAGCAGCTTTTTGGAGACCTCAGAAGATACGCAGTATTTT.

The rearrangement uses TRBV7-6 and TRBJ1-2; 9 positions agree with TRBD1. Trimming cost V 1 base and J 4 bases; bases outside gene matches: 7. The CDR3 has 16 amino acids. Germline loops: CDR1 SGHVS, CDR2 FNYEAQ. The CDR3 spells CASSLVPGTGTYGYTF. In DNA form, the CDR3 reads TGTGCCAGCAGCTTAGTACCCGGGACAGGGACCTATGGCTACACCTTC.

This chain joins TRBV5-6 and TRBJ2-1; 11 bases map to TRBD2. The CDR3 length is 15 residues. CDR1 is SGHDT, CDR2 YYEEEE, per germline. The trim removed 5 bases at V and 4 bases at J, leaving 5 bases unmatched. The CDR3 DNA follows: TGTGCCAGCAGATTGATAGCGGGAGGGTACAATGAGCAGTTCTTC. It codes for CASRLIAGGYNEQFF.

This chain links TRBV10-1 with TRBJ1-6, with a possible D match to TRBD1 (5 bases). Deletions cut 0 bases from V and 10 bases from J, with 13 bases between. CDR1 is WNHNN and CDR2 is SYGVQD in the germline V gene (reference sequence). The CDR3 has 15 amino acids. This CDR3 reads CASSESPGSGSPLHF. CDR3 bases: TGCGCCAGCAGTGAGTCCCCAGGGTCCGGGTCACCCCTCCACTTT.

This chain joins TRBV11-3 and TRBJ1-1; 9 positions agree with TRBD1. CDR1 SGHNT and CDR2 YENEEA come from the germline V gene. The CDR3 sequence is 15 residues long. V shed 1 base and J 3 bases; nucleotides not matched to a gene: 3. In DNA, the CDR3 is TGTGCCAGCAGCTTAGGGACAGGGGTGTACACTGAAGCTTTCTTT. Translation gives CASSLGTGVYTEAFF. The full variable domain, rest sourced from reference TRBV11-3 and TRBJ1-1, is EAGVVQSPRYKIIEKKQPVAFWCNPISGHNTLYWYLQNLGQGPELLIRYENEEAVDDSQLPKDRFSAERLKGVDSTLKIQPAELGDSAVYLCASSLGTGVYTEAFFGQGTRLTVV.

The gene calls are TRBV28 and TRBJ2-3, with D possibly being TRBD1 (6 bases). Germline V gene lookup returns CDR1 MDHEN and CDR2 SYDVKM. The CDR3 spans 20 residues. The V end was cut by 6 bases, the J end by 0 bases, with 28 bases between. The CDR3 is CASRNYRARGPAFSTDTQYF. As DNA, the CDR3 is TGTGCCAGCAGGAACTACAGGGCAAGGGGCCCGGCTTTTAGCACAGATACGCAGTATTTT. The variable domain in full, completed from reference TRBV28 and TRBJ2-3, reads DVKVTQSSRYLVKRTGEKVFLECVQDMDHENMFWYRQDPGLGLRLIYFSYDVKMKEKGDIPEGYSVSREKKERFSLILESASTNQTSMYLCASRNYRARGPAFSTDTQYFGPGTRLTVL.

Worth noting for this clone: Other DNA sequences in this sample translate to the same CDR3. CDR3 bases: TGCGCCAGCAGCCAAGAAAGGGGAAACTATGGCTACACCTTC. It translates to CASSQERGNYGYTF. This sequence joins TRBV4-3 and TRBJ1-2; TRBD1 is a possible D gene (5 bases). This CDR3 region has 14 residues. Trimming cost V 0 bases and J 2 bases, with 7 bases left between them. Germline loops: CDR1 LGHNA, CDR2 YSLEER.

The chain links TRBV27 to TRBJ1-2; tentative D call: TRBD1 (5 bases). Looked up from germline, CDR1 is MNHEY and CDR2 is SMNVEV (reference sequence). This CDR3 spans 13 amino acids. V was clipped by 5 bases and J by 2 bases, with 9 bases between them. This CDR3 reads CASSPGGNYGYTF. CDR3 nucleotide sequence: TGTGCCAGCAGTCCTGGGGGGAACTATGGCTACACCTTC.

V and J are TRBV27 and TRBJ2-2, with a possible D match to TRBD1 (5 bases). Germline V gives CDR1 MNHEY, CDR2 SMNVEV (reference sequence). V lost 8 bases to trimming and J lost 3 bases, with 16 bases between them. The CDR3 is made up of 15 amino acids. CDR3 sequence: CASGWGRVDTGELFF. The DNA for the CDR3 is TGTGCCAGCGGTTGGGGCAGGGTTGACACCGGGGAGCTGTTTTTT.